This T cell receptor (beta chain) was observed in a study of blood T cell repertoires in COVID-19. In the study overall: Specimens from acute and convalescent COVID-19 originated in the United States, Italy and Spain. From T cells, B-cell-depleted T cells, or PBMCs came the material, which was cDNA or gDNA.

Original data processing: Reference gene primer amplification in the assay estimated nucleated cell counts. The protocol was immunoSEQ multiplex PCR, while the TCRdb copy is restricted to in-frame clones and leaves out a portion. That table furnishes V, J and clone size, whereas the DNA furnished D and trimming. Here the sample spans tens of thousands of clones, 70% to 90% being singletons. The CDR3 is 15 residues long. Germline values: CDR1 SNHLY, CDR2 FYNNEI. With 1 base removed from V and 3 bases from J, the gap between germline ends came to 12 bases. This TCR derives from a human donor in a cohort sampled during active COVID-19. The V gene is TRBV2, the J gene TRBJ1-2, with D tentatively TRBD1 (6 bases). The specimen was peripheral blood. The CDR3 nucleotides read TGTGCCAGCAGTGAAGGAGGGACAAAGGACTATGGCTACACCTTC. It codes for CASSEGGTKDYGYTF.